This T cell receptor beta chain comes out of a study of blood T cell repertoires in COVID-19 (dated by TCRdb to about 2020). Describing the broader study: The collaborator samples originated in the United States, Italy and Spain and spanned the acute and convalescent phases of COVID-19. A de-identified subject ID, COVID-19 status, age in years and sex were almost always included in the sample metadata. The repertoires were released in a freely available public database intended as a resource for research on the immune response to SARS-CoV-2. Where HLA class I and class II types were available, the types were taken from metadata supplied by the sample provider, not from assay-based typing. The material from the prospective study consisted of cDNA or gDNA derived from T cells, B-cell-depleted T cells, or PBMCs. Samples were obtained from the ongoing ImmuneRACE study (first 160 participants) and from some 1,300 subjects provided by 6 global collaborators. Deeply sampled blood TCRbeta repertoires from subjects exposed to, actively infected with, or recovered from COVID-19 were included in the dataset.

General study outcomes and caveats: The amount of clinical and demographic metadata varied by source and participant and was provided uncurated.

In its sample, this clone was seen a few times. Its antigen is currently not known. It has no much larger one-base neighbor in the sample; base qualities were not kept. TCRbeta CDR3 regions were amplified from genomic DNA using the immunoSEQ Assay, a bias-controlled multiplex PCR. The paper's processing steps were these. Nucleated cell counts per sample were estimated from amplification of reference gene primers within the assay. To quantify the absolute abundance of each unique TCRbeta CDR3 rearrangement, sequence reads were collapsed and filtered. For each sample, productive Simpson clonality was calculated as the square root of Simpson's diversity index across productive rearrangements. Drawn from immuneACCESS, this table holds only the in-frame rearrangements with V and J called that TCRdb kept. Clones are partly lost; checked studies trace under half to an unresolved V gene and leave the rest unexplained. V, J and clone size derive from that table, while D and trimming were established from the DNA sequence. In all, the sample holds about 16,000 clones, and approximately 91% of those were seen once. 25% to 40% of the sample belongs to the ten largest clones.

The CDR3 runs 15 residues from the cysteine to the phenylalanine. The DNA shown is the 45-base CDR3, in frame from base 1. V lost 1 base and J lost 5 bases, and the count of bases not matched to a germline gene is 4. CDR1 SNHLY and CDR2 FYNNEI are derived from the germline V gene. At one collaborating source in Seattle, patients were enrolled during active infection and were followed longitudinally through the course of disease. Each collaborating institution followed its own protocols to collect whole blood in K2EDTA tubes. For TCRbeta analysis, collaborator samples were shipped as frozen whole blood, as isolated PBMCs, or as DNA extracted from either sample type.

The source of this sequence is a woman of 80 years or more with COVID-19, enrolled during active disease. The chain employs TRBV2 and TRBJ1-5, and 8 junction bases match TRBD1. Specimen: peripheral blood. The bases are TGTGCCAGCAGTGAAGATACAGGGGGGGATCAGCCCCAGCATTTT. Its amino acids are CASSEDTGGDQPQHF. Joined to the reference TRBV2 and TRBJ1-5 proteins, this CDR3 gives the full variable domain: EPEVTQTPSHQVTQMGQEVILRCVPISNHLYFYWYRQILGQKVEFLVSFYNNEISEKSEIFDDQFSVERPDGSNFTLKIRSTKLEDSAMYFCASSEDTGGDQPQHFGDGTRLSIL.